This entry lists 13 T cell receptor beta chains sequenced from one sample in a study of tumour-infiltrating T cells in Burkitt lymphoma. The table came from immunoSEQ multiplex PCR; TCRdb's copy has only in-frame clones and leaves some out. The sample includes about 50,000 clones, more than 25% of them seen just once. The sequenced material came from tumor tissue. Receptor source: a human donor with Burkitt lymphoma.

The J gene is TRBJ2-1, the V gene TRBV5-8, with D possibly matching TRBD1 (7 bases). CDR1 and CDR2 from the germline V gene are SGHTS and YDEGEE. CDR3 length: 14 amino acids. Trimming stripped 3 bases from V and 3 bases from J, with 10 bases between. In DNA, the CDR3 is TGTGCCAGCAGCTCGGGGGACAGCTACAATGAGCAGTTCTTC. It encodes CASSSGDSYNEQFF.

Worth noting for this clone: Other DNA sequences in this specimen translate into the identical CDR3. The rearrangement uses TRBV9 and TRBJ1-6, with D unclear. Deletions cut 0 bases from V and 6 bases from J, with 10 bases between. The CDR3 has 15 residues. Germline values: CDR1 SGDLS, CDR2 YYNGEE. The CDR3 nucleotides read TGTGCCAGCAGCGTAGCGGAGGGCTCTAATTCACCCCTCCACTTT. As protein: CASSVAEGSNSPLHF. The full variable domain, in which reference TRBV9 and TRBJ1-6 provide the parts outside the CDR3, is DSGVTQTPKHLITATGQRVTLRCSPRSGDLSVYWYQQSLDQGLQFLIQYYNGEERAKGNILERFSAQQFPDLHSELNLSSLELGDSALYFCASSVAEGSNSPLHFGNGTRLTVT.

V is TRBV29-1 and J is TRBJ2-7; weak D call: TRBD1 (5 bases). CDR3 length equals 11 residues. CDR1 is SQVTM and CDR2 is ANQGSEA in the germline V gene. The ends were cut back, 5 bases at V and 2 bases at J, with 7 bases in the middle. CDR3 protein: CSVSRAYEQYF. The CDR3 DNA reads as TGCAGCGTTTCCAGGGCCTACGAGCAGTACTTC.

This clone was counted only a few times. This chain joins TRBV6-4 and TRBJ2-5, with a tentative D call TRBD2 (5 bases). This CDR3 spans 13 amino acids. Trimming pared 6 bases from V and 5 bases from J, leaving 13 bases between. Looked up from germline, CDR1 is MRHNA and CDR2 is SNTAGT. The CDR3 DNA sequence: TGTGCCAGCAGCGCTACTAGTCTGGAGACCCAGTACTTC. It specifies CASSATSLETQYF.

This clone was seen only a few times. The chain employs TRBV5-1 and TRBJ2-7; 11 nucleotides line up with TRBD1. The CDR3 sequence is 15 residues long. Germline CDR1 SGHRS, CDR2 YFSETQ. The V and J ends lost 3 bases and 5 bases, in that order; junction bases with no gene match: 7. CDR3 loop: CASSSHGTGGDEQYF. The CDR3 DNA sequence: TGCGCCAGCAGCTCCCACGGGACAGGGGGTGACGAGCAGTACTTC. The entire variable domain, with the rest obtained from reference TRBV5-1 and TRBJ2-7, is as follows: KAGVTQTPRYLIKTRGQQVTLSCSPISGHRSVSWYQQTPGQGLQFLFEYFSETQRNKGNFPGRFSGRQFSNSRSEMNVSTLELGDSALYLCASSSHGTGGDEQYFGPGTRLTVT.

This clone appeared a few times. The gene calls are TRBV5-6 and TRBJ2-2, with 10 bases matching TRBD1. This CDR3 contains 16 residues. V gave up 1 base and J gave up 6 bases; unmatched junction bases: 6. Germline V gives CDR1 SGHDT, CDR2 YYEEEE. CDR3 amino acids: CASSLKTGGYAGELFF. CDR3 sequence (DNA): TGTGCCAGCAGCTTGAAGACAGGGGGCTATGCCGGGGAGCTGTTTTTT.

In this sample, this clone turned up a few times. The J gene is TRBJ2-7, the V gene TRBV7-2; D possibly uses TRBD1 or TRBD2 (5 bases each). Trimming took 1 base from V and 3 from J, leaving 16 bases between them. The CDR3 runs to 16 residues. In germline, CDR1 is SGHTA, CDR2 FQGNSA. The CDR3 protein is CASSLGFRAGSYEQYF. The CDR3 bases are TGTGCCAGCAGCTTAGGCTTTAGGGCAGGGAGCTACGAGCAGTACTTC.

This rearrangement joins TRBV9 to TRBJ2-7; TRBD1 matches 9 bases. The ends lost 0 bases at V and 4 bases at J; junction bases unmatched: 8. This CDR3 has 16 amino acids. Germline V CDR1 and CDR2: SGDLS, YYNGEE. In DNA form, the CDR3 reads TGTGCCAGCAGCGTAGCGATCGGGACAGGGCCATACGAGCAGTACTTC. Translated: CASSVAIGTGPYEQYF.

This clone was observed a handful of times. J is TRBJ2-6 and V is TRBV5-4; D is ambiguous. Deletions cut 0 bases from V and 0 bases from J, with 1 base between. Germline V gene data show CDR1 as SGHNT and CDR2 as YYREEE (reference sequence). There are 14 residues in the CDR3. The CDR3 bases are TGTGCCAGCAGCTTGGACTCTGGGGCCAACGTCCTGACTTTC. Encoded protein: CASSLDSGANVLTF.

In this sample, this clone turned up a few times. The chain has TRBV2 and TRBJ2-7; TRBD2 might be the D (5 bases). Germline CDR1 is SNHLY and CDR2 is FYNNEI. V was cut by 6 bases and J by 2 bases, with 8 bases left in between. The CDR3 length is 12 residues. The chain's CDR3 is CASRPGAYEQYF. CDR3 bases: TGTGCCAGCAGGCCCGGGGCCTACGAGCAGTACTTC.

The sample holds a few counts of this clone. The V gene is TRBV2, the J gene TRBJ1-6; TRBD1 might be the D (5 bases). The V gene's germline CDR1 is SNHLY and CDR2 FYNNEI. The CDR3 length is 13 residues. Trimming stripped 5 bases from V and 17 bases from J, with 19 bases between. The CDR3 DNA is TGTGCCAGCAGTACTATACAGGCGGATAAAGTCCACTTT. Amino acid sequence: CASSTIQADKVHF.

The gene calls are TRBV6-6 and TRBJ1-1; no firm D call. The CDR3 has 12 residues. V lost 2 bases to trimming and J lost 4 bases, with 5 bases between them. Germline lookup yields CDR1 MNHNY and CDR2 SVGAGI (reference sequence). CDR3 bases: TGTGCCAGCAGTTACCCCTTCACTGAAGCTTTCTTT. It yields the protein CASSYPFTEAFF.

The gene calls are TRBV4-2 and TRBJ2-1; D gene unclear. This CDR3 has 16 residues. V shed 1 base and J shed 2 bases, with 12 bases lying between them. CDR1 and CDR2 (germline): LGHNA, YNFKEQ. CDR3 DNA sequence: TGTGCCAGCAGCCAAGTACCGAATGCGGCCTACAATGAGCAGTTCTTC. Translated, it gives CASSQVPNAAYNEQFF.